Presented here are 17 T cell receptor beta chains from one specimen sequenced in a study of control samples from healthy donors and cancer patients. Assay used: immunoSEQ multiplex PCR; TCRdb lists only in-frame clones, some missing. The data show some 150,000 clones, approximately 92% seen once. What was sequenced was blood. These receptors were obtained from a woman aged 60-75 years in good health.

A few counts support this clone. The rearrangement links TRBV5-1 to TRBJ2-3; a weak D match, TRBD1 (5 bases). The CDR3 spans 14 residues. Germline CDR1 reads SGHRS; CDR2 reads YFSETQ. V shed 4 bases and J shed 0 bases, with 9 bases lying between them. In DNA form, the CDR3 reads TGCGCCAGCAGCCTAGGGGTCAGCACAGATACGCAGTATTTT. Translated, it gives CASSLGVSTDTQYF.

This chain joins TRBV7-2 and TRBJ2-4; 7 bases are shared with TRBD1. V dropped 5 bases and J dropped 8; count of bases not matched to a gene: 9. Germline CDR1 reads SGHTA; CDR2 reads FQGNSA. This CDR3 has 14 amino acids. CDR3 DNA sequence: TGTGCCAGCAGCCTCGGACAGGCCCCAGACATTCAGTACTTC. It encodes CASSLGQAPDIQYF.

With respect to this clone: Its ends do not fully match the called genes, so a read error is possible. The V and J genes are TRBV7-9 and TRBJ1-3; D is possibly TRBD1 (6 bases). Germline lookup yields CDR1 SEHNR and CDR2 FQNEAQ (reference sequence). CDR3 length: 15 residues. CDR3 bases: TGTGCCAGCACCTTAGGGGGGTCCTCTGGAAACACCATATATTTT. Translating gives CASTLGGSSGNTIYF.

In nucleotides, the CDR3 is TGTGCCAGCAGTTTGCAAGGGGGTAGCAATCAGCCCCAGCATTTT. This encodes CASSLQGGSNQPQHF. The rearrangement joins TRBV6-6 to TRBJ1-5; a weak D match, TRBD1 (6 bases). Germline values: CDR1 MNHNY, CDR2 SVGAGI (reference sequence). Trimming left V 4 bases short and J 0 bases short, with 10 bases between. The CDR3 loop spans 15 amino acids.

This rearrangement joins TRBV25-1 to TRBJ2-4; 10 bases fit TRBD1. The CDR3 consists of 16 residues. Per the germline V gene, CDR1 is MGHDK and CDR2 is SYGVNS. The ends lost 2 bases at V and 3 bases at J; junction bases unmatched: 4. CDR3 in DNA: TGTGCCAGCAGTGAAGGGACAGGGGTTGGCAAAAACATTCAGTACTTC. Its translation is CASSEGTGVGKNIQYF.

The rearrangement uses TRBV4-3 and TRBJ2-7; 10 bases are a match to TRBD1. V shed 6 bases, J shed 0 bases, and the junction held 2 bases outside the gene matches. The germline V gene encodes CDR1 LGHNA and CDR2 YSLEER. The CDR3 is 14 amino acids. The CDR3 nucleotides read TGCGCCAGCAGACGGGACAGGGGCTCCTACGAGCAGTACTTC. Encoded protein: CASRRDRGSYEQYF.

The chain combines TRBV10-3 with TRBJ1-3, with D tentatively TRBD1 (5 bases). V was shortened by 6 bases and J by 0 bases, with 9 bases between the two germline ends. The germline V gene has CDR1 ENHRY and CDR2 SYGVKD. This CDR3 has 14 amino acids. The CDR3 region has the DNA TGTGCCATCAGGGACACCGCCTCTGGAAACACCATATATTTT. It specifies CAIRDTASGNTIYF.

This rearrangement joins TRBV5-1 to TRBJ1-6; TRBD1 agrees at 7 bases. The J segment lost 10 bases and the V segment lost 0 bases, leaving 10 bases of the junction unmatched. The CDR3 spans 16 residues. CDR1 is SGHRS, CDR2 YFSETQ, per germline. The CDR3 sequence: CASSLGDRAGKSPLHF. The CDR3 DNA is TGCGCCAGCAGCTTGGGCGACAGGGCAGGAAAGTCACCCCTCCACTTT.

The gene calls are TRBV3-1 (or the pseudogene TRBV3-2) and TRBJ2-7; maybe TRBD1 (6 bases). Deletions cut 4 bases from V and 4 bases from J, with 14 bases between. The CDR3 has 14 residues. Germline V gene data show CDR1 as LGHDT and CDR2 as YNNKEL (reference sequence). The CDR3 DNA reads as TGTGCCAGCAGCCCAGGCCCAGGGGAGTACGAGCAGTACTTC. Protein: CASSPGPGEYEQYF.

The CDR3 bases are TGCGCCAGCAGCTTAGACTTGCGGGGGAACACTGAAGCTTTCTTT. Translating gives CASSLDLRGNTEAFF. This chain connects TRBV5-1 to TRBJ1-1; D not certain. The CDR3 length is 15 residues. V gave up 2 bases and J gave up 1 base, with 12 bases separating them. Germline assignment: CDR1 SGHRS and CDR2 YFSETQ.

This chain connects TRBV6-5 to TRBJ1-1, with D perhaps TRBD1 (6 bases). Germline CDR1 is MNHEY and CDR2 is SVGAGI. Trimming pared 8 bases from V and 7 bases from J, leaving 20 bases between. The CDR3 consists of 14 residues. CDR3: CASVKRTDGGEAFF. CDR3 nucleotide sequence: TGTGCCAGCGTAAAACGGACAGACGGAGGTGAAGCTTTCTTT.

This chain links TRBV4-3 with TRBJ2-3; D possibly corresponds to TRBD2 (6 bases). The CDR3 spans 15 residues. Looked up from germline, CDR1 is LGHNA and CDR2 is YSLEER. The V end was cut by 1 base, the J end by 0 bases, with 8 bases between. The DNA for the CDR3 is TGCGCCAGCAGCCAAGGCGGGGCCAGCACAGATACGCAGTATTTT. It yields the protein CASSQGGASTDTQYF.

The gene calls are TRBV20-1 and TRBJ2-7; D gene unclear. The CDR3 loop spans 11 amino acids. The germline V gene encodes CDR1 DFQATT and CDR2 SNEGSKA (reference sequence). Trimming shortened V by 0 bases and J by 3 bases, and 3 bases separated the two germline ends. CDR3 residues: CSAREDYEQYF. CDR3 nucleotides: TGCAGTGCTAGAGAGGACTACGAGCAGTACTTC.

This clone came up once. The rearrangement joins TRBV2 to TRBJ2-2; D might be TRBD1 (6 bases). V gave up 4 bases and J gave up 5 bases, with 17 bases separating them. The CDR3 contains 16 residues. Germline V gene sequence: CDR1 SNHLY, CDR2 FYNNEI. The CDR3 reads CASSGGGLRTTGELFF. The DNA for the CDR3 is TGTGCCAGCAGTGGAGGGGGTCTGAGGACGACCGGGGAGCTGTTTTTT.

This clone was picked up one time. The CDR3 sequence is CASGADRNSPLHF. DNA for the CDR3: TGTGCCAGCGGAGCCGATAGGAATTCACCCCTCCACTTT. The chain uses TRBV12-3 or TRBV12-4 and TRBJ1-6, with D unresolved. Trimming removed 8 bases at V and 7 bases at J, with 12 bases between. The CDR3 length is 13 residues.

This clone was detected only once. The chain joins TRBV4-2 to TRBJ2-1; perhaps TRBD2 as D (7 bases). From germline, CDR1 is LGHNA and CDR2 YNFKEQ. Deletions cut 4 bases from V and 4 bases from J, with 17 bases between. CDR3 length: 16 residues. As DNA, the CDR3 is TGTGCCAGCAGCCCAAGGGGGGGGAGAGGGTACAATGAGCAGTTCTTC. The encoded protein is CASSPRGGRGYNEQFF.

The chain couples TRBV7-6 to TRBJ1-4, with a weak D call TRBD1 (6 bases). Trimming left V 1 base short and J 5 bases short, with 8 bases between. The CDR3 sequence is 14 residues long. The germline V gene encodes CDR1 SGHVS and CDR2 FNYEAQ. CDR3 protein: CASSLGQDNEKLFF. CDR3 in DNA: TGTGCCAGCAGCTTAGGACAGGACAATGAAAAACTGTTTTTT. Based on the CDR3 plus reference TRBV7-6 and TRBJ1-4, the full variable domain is GAGVSQSPRYKVTKRGQDVALRCDPISGHVSLYWYRQALGQGPEFLTYFNYEAQQDKSGLPNDRFSAERPEGSISTLTIQRTEQRDSAMYRCASSLGQDNEKLFFGSGTQLSVL.